Below, one T cell receptor (beta chain) is given with its context. Sequenced by immunoSEQ multiplex PCR; TCRdb stores in-frame clones only, minus some. The profile shows about 270,000 clones, around 93% of them singletons. Germline assignment: CDR1 ENHRY and CDR2 SYGVKD. V lost 6 bases, J lost 2 bases, and 11 bases lay in between. The CDR3 sequence is 14 residues long. This sample was included in a study of T cell responses to AZD1222 COVID-19 vaccine. J is TRBJ2-1 and V is TRBV10-3, with D perhaps TRBD1 or TRBD2 (5 bases each). The TCR comes from an adult who received the AZD1222 COVID-19 vaccine. Sample: peripheral blood, taken 28 days after the second AZD1222 dose. CDR3 sequence (DNA): TGTGCCATCAGGGCCGAGGGGACCTACAATGAGCAGTTCTTC. Protein product: CAIRAEGTYNEQFF.